This T cell receptor (beta chain) was identified during a study of cytomegalovirus exposure and HLA in healthy donors. The repertoire was sequenced with immunoSEQ multiplex PCR; TCRdb's copy has only in-frame clones and lacks some. This sample has 90,000 to 100,000 clones, with 80% to 95% found just once. This CDR3 has 14 residues. V dropped 5 bases and J dropped 6; count of bases not matched to a gene: 8. Germline V lookup: CDR1 SQVTM, CDR2 ANQGSEA. The chain uses TRBV29-1 and TRBJ2-1; 9 bases fit TRBD2. Specimen: PBMCs. The receptor was isolated from a woman aged 30 to 39 in good health and CMV-seropositive. Here the CDR3 DNA reads TGCAGCGTTTCCCTAAGACTAGCGGTCAATGAGCAGTTCTTC. Translation: CSVSLRLAVNEQFF.